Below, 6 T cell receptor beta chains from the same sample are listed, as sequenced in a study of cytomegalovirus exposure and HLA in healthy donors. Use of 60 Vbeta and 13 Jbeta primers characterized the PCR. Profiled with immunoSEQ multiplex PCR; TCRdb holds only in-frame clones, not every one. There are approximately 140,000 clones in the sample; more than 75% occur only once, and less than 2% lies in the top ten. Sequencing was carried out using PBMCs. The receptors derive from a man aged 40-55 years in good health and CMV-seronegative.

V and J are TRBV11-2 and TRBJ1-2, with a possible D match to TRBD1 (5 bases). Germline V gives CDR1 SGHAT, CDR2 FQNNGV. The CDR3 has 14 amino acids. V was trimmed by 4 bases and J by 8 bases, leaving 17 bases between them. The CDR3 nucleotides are TGTGCCAGCAGCTCTTCCCCTGACAGTCGGGGCTACACCTTC. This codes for CASSSSPDSRGYTF. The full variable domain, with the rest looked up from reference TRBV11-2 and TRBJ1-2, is EAGVAQSPRYKIIEKRQSVAFWCNPISGHATLYWYQQILGQGPKLLIQFQNNGVVDDSQLPKDRFSAERLKGVDSTLKIQPAKLEDSAVYLCASSSSPDSRGYTFGSGTRLTVV.

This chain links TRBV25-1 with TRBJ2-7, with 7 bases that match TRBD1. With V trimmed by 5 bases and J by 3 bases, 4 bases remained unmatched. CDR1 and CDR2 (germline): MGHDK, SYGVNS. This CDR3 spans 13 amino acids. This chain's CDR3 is CASSLQGSYEQYF. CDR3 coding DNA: TGTGCCAGCAGTCTACAGGGGAGCTACGAGCAGTACTTC.

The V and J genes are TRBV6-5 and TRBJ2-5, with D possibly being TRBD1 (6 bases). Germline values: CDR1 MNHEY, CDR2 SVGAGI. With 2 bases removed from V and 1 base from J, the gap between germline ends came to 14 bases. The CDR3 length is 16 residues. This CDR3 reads CASSYGTGSGQETQYF. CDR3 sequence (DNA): TGTGCCAGCAGTTACGGTACAGGGTCGGGCCAAGAGACCCAGTACTTC.

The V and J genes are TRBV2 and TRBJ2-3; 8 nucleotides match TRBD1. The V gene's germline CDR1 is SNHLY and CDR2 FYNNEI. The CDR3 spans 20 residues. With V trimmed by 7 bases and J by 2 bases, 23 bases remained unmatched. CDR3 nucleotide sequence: TGTGCCAGCAACCTTGTTCACAGTCCGGGACAGGCATCTAACACAGATACGCAGTATTTT. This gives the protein CASNLVHSPGQASNTDTQYF.

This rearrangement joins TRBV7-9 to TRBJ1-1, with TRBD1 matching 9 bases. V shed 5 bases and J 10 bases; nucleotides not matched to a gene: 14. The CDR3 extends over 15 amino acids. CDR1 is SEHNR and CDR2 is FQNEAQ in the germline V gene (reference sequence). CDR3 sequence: CASSMGARDRDVAFF. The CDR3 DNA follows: TGTGCCAGCAGCATGGGGGCCCGGGACAGGGATGTAGCTTTCTTT.

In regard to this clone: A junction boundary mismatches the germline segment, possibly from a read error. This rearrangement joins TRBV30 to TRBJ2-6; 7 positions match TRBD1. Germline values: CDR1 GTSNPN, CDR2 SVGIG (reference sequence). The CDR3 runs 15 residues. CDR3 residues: CARQGVVSGANGLTF. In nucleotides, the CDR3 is TGTGCCCGCCAGGGGGTGGTTTCTGGGGCCAACGGCCTGACTTTC.